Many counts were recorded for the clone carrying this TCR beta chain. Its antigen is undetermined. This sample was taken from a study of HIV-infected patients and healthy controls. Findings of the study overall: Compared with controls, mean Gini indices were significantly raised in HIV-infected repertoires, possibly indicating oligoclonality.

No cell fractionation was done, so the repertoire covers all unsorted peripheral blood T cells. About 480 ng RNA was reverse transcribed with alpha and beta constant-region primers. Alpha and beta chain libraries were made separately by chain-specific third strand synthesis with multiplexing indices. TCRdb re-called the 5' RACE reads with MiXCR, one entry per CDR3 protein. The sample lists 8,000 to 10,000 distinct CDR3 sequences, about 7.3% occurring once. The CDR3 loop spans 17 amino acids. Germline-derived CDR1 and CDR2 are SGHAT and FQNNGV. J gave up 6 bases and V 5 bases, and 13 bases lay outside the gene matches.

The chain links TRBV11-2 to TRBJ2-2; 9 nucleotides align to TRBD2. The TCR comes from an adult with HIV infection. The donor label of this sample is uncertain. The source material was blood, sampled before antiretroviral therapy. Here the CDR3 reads CASSLTPRGRAPGELFF. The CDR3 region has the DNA TGTGCCAGCAGCCTCACCCCACGCGGGAGGGCCCCCGGGGAGCTGTTTTTT.